The next 29 T cell receptor beta chains were all read from a single sample in a study of PD-L1 blockade in urothelial cancer. Time point meaning: pretreatment peripheral blood. The assay was immunoSEQ multiplex PCR, and TCRdb's table has in-frame clones only and misses some. The table lists some 120,000 clones, approximately 88% of them singletons. Sample: PBMCs, taken around atezolizumab (anti-PD-L1) treatment. These receptors were taken from a man in his forties or fifties with urothelial cancer.

The genes are TRBV11-2 and TRBJ1-1; 8 positions agree with TRBD1. In germline, CDR1 is SGHAT, CDR2 FQNNGV. This CDR3 is 14 amino acids long. The V gene end was trimmed by 8 bases and the J gene end by 1 base; junction bases not matched to a gene: 6. The chain's CDR3 is CASLTRGPNTEAFF. The CDR3 nucleotides read TGTGCCAGCTTGACCAGGGGGCCGAACACTGAAGCTTTCTTT.

J is TRBJ2-7 and V is TRBV5-1; 9 nucleotides match TRBD2. The J segment lost 9 bases and the V segment lost 0 bases, leaving 13 bases of the junction unmatched. CDR1 and CDR2 (germline): SGHRS, YFSETQ. The CDR3 is 16 residues long. In DNA, the CDR3 is TGCGCCAGCAGCTTGGTTAGGCGGGAGGGCCCCCGAGGGCAGTACTTC. Translating it yields CASSLVRREGPRGQYF.

The chain couples TRBV6-1 to TRBJ1-1; TRBD1 aligns across 9 bases. CDR1 is MNHNS, CDR2 SASEGT, per germline. The ends lost 7 bases at V and 6 bases at J; junction bases unmatched: 12. This CDR3 contains 15 residues. CDR3 sequence: CASILGRDRAPEAFF. The CDR3, as DNA: TGTGCCAGCATCCTGGGGCGGGACAGGGCTCCTGAAGCTTTCTTT.

The chain is built from TRBV5-1 and TRBJ1-6, with a weak D call TRBD1 (6 bases). V shed 0 bases and J shed 9 bases, with 13 bases lying between them. Germline V gives CDR1 SGHRS, CDR2 YFSETQ. This CDR3 comprises 15 residues. Here the CDR3 reads CASSLAGTNGSPLHF. The CDR3 DNA sequence: TGCGCCAGCAGCTTGGCCGGGACAAATGGTTCACCCCTCCACTTT.

The chain combines TRBV29-1 with TRBJ2-3; possible D gene TRBD1, 6 bases. This CDR3 contains 12 residues. The V gene lost 4 bases and the J gene lost 4 bases, with 9 bases spanning the gap. Germline V gene sequence: CDR1 SQVTM, CDR2 ANQGSEA. The CDR3 sequence: CSVVSGADTQYF. The CDR3 DNA is TGCAGCGTTGTATCAGGGGCAGATACGCAGTATTTT.

This chain joins TRBV2 and TRBJ1-6, with 7 bases identical to TRBD1. V shed 6 bases and J 9 bases; nucleotides not matched to a gene: 8. The germline gives CDR1 SNHLY, CDR2 FYNNEI. This CDR3 region has 14 residues. CDR3 protein: CASRTGLPGSPLHF. For the CDR3, the DNA is TGTGCCAGCAGGACAGGGTTACCGGGTTCACCCCTCCACTTT.

This clone was counted only a few times. The chain couples TRBV9 to TRBJ2-7; TRBD1 agrees at 8 bases. The CDR3 covers 14 residues. V dropped 4 bases and J dropped 2; count of bases not matched to a gene: 5. The V gene's germline CDR1 is SGDLS and CDR2 YYNGEE. The CDR3 nucleotides read TGTGCCAGCAGCCCGCCGGGACAGGCCTACGAGCAGTACTTC. This gives the protein CASSPPGQAYEQYF.

The chain joins TRBV6-6 to TRBJ2-1; 7 bases agree with TRBD1. This CDR3 comprises 14 residues. Germline V CDR1 and CDR2: MNHNY, SVGAGI (reference sequence). The V and J ends lost 5 bases and 7 bases, in that order; junction bases with no gene match: 8. CDR3 sequence (DNA): TGTGCCAGCAGTCCTTATACAGGGGATAATGAGCAGTTCTTC. Translating gives CASSPYTGDNEQFF.

V gene TRBV6-6 combines with J gene TRBJ1-3; 9 positions match TRBD1. With V trimmed by 7 bases and J by 4 bases, 5 bases remained unmatched. CDR3 length: 14 residues. Germline V gene data show CDR1 as MNHNY and CDR2 as SVGAGI (reference sequence). The CDR3 reads CASTLQGAGNTIYF. The CDR3, as DNA: TGTGCCAGCACCTTACAGGGGGCCGGAAACACCATATATTTT.

CDR3 nucleotides: TGTGCCAGCAGGTCCCCGGGACAGGGGAACACCGGGGAGCTGTTTTTT. The encoded protein is CASRSPGQGNTGELFF. The chain joins TRBV28 to TRBJ2-2, with 9 bases identical to TRBD1. The junction had 6 bases not matched to a gene; V was cut back by 6 bases and J by 1 base. Germline V lookup: CDR1 MDHEN, CDR2 SYDVKM. The CDR3 consists of 16 residues.

The chain has TRBV5-1 and TRBJ1-1; 7 bases are a match to TRBD1. Germline V CDR1 and CDR2: SGHRS, YFSETQ. CDR3 length: 14 amino acids. Germline trimming cut 4 bases from V and 1 base from J; bases unmatched to any gene: 4. This CDR3 is CASSGGQRNTEAFF. DNA for the CDR3: TGCGCCAGCAGCGGGGGACAGAGGAACACTGAAGCTTTCTTT. Combining the CDR3 with reference TRBV5-1 and TRBJ1-1 gives the whole variable domain KAGVTQTPRYLIKTRGQQVTLSCSPISGHRSVSWYQQTPGQGLQFLFEYFSETQRNKGNFPGRFSGRQFSNSRSEMNVSTLELGDSALYLCASSGGQRNTEAFFGQGTRLTVV.

This clone was detected once. This sequence joins TRBV28 and TRBJ1-4; D possibly corresponds to TRBD1 (6 bases). CDR3 size: 13 residues. V was trimmed by 5 bases and J by 7 bases, leaving 11 bases between them. Germline V gives CDR1 MDHEN, CDR2 SYDVKM. In nucleotides, the CDR3 is TGTGCCAGCAGTCTTTGGACAGCTGAAAAACTGTTTTTT. Its translation is CASSLWTAEKLFF. Full variable domain (remainder filled in from reference TRBV28 and TRBJ1-4): DVKVTQSSRYLVKRTGEKVFLECVQDMDHENMFWYRQDPGLGLRLIYFSYDVKMKEKGDIPEGYSVSREKKERFSLILESASTNQTSMYLCASSLWTAEKLFFGSGTQLSVL.

The V call is TRBV5-1, the J call TRBJ2-6; unclear D gene. CDR1 is SGHRS and CDR2 is YFSETQ in the germline V gene. The CDR3 sequence is 16 residues long. The V gene lost 2 bases and the J gene lost 0 bases, with 9 bases spanning the gap. The DNA of the CDR3 is TGCGCCAGCAGCTTCCAAACTTCCTCTGGGGCCAACGTCCTGACTTTC. Amino acid sequence: CASSFQTSSGANVLTF.

The chain uses TRBV19 and TRBJ1-1, with no clear D. Per germline, CDR1 LNHDA and CDR2 SQIVND (reference sequence). V was pared by 1 base and J by 0 bases, with 12 bases between. The CDR3 loop spans 16 amino acids. CDR3 sequence: CASSIVHRGVNTEAFF. For the CDR3, the DNA is TGTGCCAGTAGTATAGTACACCGCGGGGTGAACACTGAAGCTTTCTTT.

The chain has TRBV27 and TRBJ1-6; 7 nucleotides agree with TRBD1. CDR3 size: 17 residues. Germline V gives CDR1 MNHEY, CDR2 SMNVEV (reference sequence). J was trimmed by 5 bases and V by 6 bases; bases with no gene match: 13. The CDR3 here is CASSQRGRRNDNSPLHF. CDR3 nucleotide sequence: TGTGCCAGCAGCCAGAGGGGGCGAAGGAACGATAATTCACCCCTCCACTTT.

The rearrangement uses TRBV27 and TRBJ1-2; D is unclear. Trimming took 5 bases from V and 5 from J, leaving 12 bases between them. This CDR3 has 13 amino acids. CDR1 MNHEY and CDR2 SMNVEV come from the germline V gene (reference sequence). CDR3 in DNA: TGTGCCAGCAGTAGTACGGTTACGTATGGCTACACCTTC. Translated, it gives CASSSTVTYGYTF.

This rearrangement joins TRBV25-1 to TRBJ2-2; TRBD2 agrees at 14 bases. The length of the CDR3 is 18 residues. With 7 bases clipped from V and 1 base from J, the junction kept 8 bases outside the gene matches. Germline loops: CDR1 MGHDK, CDR2 SYGVNS. As DNA, the CDR3 is TGTGCCAGCACTCCTGGACTAGCGGGAGGTATGAACACCGGGGAGCTGTTTTTT. Translation gives CASTPGLAGGMNTGELFF.

The chain is built from TRBV29-1 and TRBJ2-2; tentative D call: TRBD1 (6 bases). In germline, CDR1 is SQVTM, CDR2 ANQGSEA. V shed 5 bases and J shed 0 bases, with 13 bases lying between them. The CDR3 is made up of 15 amino acids. DNA of the CDR3: TGCAGCGTTCGTACAGGGACCGCGAACACCGGGGAGCTGTTTTTT. Translating gives CSVRTGTANTGELFF.

V usage is TRBV28 and J usage is TRBJ2-1; 9 bases align to TRBD1. J gave up 2 bases and V 6 bases, and 5 bases lay outside the gene matches. This CDR3 has 15 residues. CDR1 is MDHEN, CDR2 SYDVKM, per germline. This CDR3 is CASREDRGTYNEQFF. DNA for the CDR3: TGTGCCAGCAGAGAGGACAGGGGCACCTACAATGAGCAGTTCTTC.

The rearrangement links TRBV5-1 to TRBJ2-7, with 7 bases fitting TRBD2. V lost 4 bases and J lost 3; bases outside the gene matches: 4. Germline V gene lookup returns CDR1 SGHRS and CDR2 YFSETQ. This CDR3 spans 13 amino acids. The CDR3, as DNA: TGCGCCAGCAGCCAAGGACTAGTCTACGAGCAGTACTTC. Protein product: CASSQGLVYEQYF.

The chain has TRBV5-1 and TRBJ1-6; TRBD1 matches 8 bases. Germline lookup yields CDR1 SGHRS and CDR2 YFSETQ. CDR3 length: 15 residues. The V gene end was trimmed by 4 bases and the J gene end by 4 bases; junction bases not matched to a gene: 4. CDR3 in DNA: TGCGCCAGCAGCCCCGGACAGGGTTATAATTCACCCCTCCACTTT. This gives the protein CASSPGQGYNSPLHF.

The genes are TRBV2 and TRBJ1-1; perhaps TRBD1 as D (6 bases). The CDR3 has 14 amino acids. Germline V gene sequence: CDR1 SNHLY, CDR2 FYNNEI. V lost 5 bases, J lost 1 base, and 11 bases lay in between. CDR3 bases: TGTGCCAGCAGTAGCAGGGGCGAGAACACTGAAGCTTTCTTT. This translates into CASSSRGENTEAFF.

The chain has TRBV5-6 and TRBJ2-7; 9 nucleotides line up with TRBD1. With V trimmed by 5 bases and J by 4 bases, 7 bases remained unmatched. This CDR3 has 14 amino acids. The V gene's germline CDR1 is SGHDT and CDR2 YYEEEE. CDR3 nucleotide sequence: TGTGCCAGCAGTACCGGGACAGGGTTATACGAGCAGTACTTC. The encoded protein is CASSTGTGLYEQYF.

The genes are TRBV4-1 and TRBJ2-7; 8 positions match TRBD2. The CDR3 consists of 17 residues. Germline CDR1 is MGHRA and CDR2 is YSYEKL. The trim removed 0 bases at V and 2 bases at J, leaving 9 bases unmatched. The CDR3 loop reads CASSQELAARTTYEQYF. The CDR3 DNA is TGCGCCAGCAGCCAAGAACTAGCGGCCCGAACTACCTACGAGCAGTACTTC.

CDR3: CASSNHGGLNQPQHF. CDR3 bases: TGTGCCAGTAGTAACCACGGTGGGCTTAATCAGCCCCAGCATTTT. V and J are TRBV19 and TRBJ1-5; no definite D call. This CDR3 contains 15 residues. Germline V CDR1 and CDR2: LNHDA, SQIVND (reference sequence). V was cut by 4 bases and J by 4 bases, with 14 bases left in between. The full variable domain, rest sourced from reference TRBV19 and TRBJ1-5, is DGGITQSPKYLFRKEGQNVTLSCEQNLNHDAMYWYRQDPGQGLRLIYYSQIVNDFQKGDIAEGYSVSREKKESFPLTVTSAQKNPTAFYLCASSNHGGLNQPQHFGDGTRLSIL.

The V call is TRBV5-4, the J call TRBJ2-1, with D possibly matching TRBD2 (5 bases). V dropped 4 bases and J dropped 8 bases, with 19 bases sitting between them. Germline-derived CDR1 and CDR2 are SGHNT and YYREEE (reference sequence). The CDR3 is 15 residues long. The CDR3 region has the DNA TGTGCCAGCAGCCAGAAAGGACCAATCGGGGATGAGCAGTTCTTC. Translation gives CASSQKGPIGDEQFF.

The chain carries TRBV7-8 and TRBJ2-6, with D hard to call. The CDR3 totals 15 residues. Trimming pared 5 bases from V and 0 bases from J, leaving 8 bases between. Germline values: CDR1 SGHVS, CDR2 FQNEAQ. In nucleotides, the CDR3 is TGTGCCAGCAGCCCCTTCTCCTCTGGGGCCAACGTCCTGACTTTC. As protein: CASSPFSSGANVLTF.

This chain connects TRBV6-1 to TRBJ2-4, with D perhaps matching TRBD2 (5 bases). Germline CDR1 MNHNS, CDR2 SASEGT. The CDR3 length is 14 residues. The V and J ends lost 2 bases and 8 bases respectively, with 13 bases between them. The CDR3 DNA reads TGTGCCAGCAGTGAAATCGGTAGCGCAGACATTCAGTACTTC. Translated: CASSEIGSADIQYF.

The chain combines TRBV6-6 with TRBJ2-7; perhaps TRBD2 as D (6 bases). CDR3 length equals 12 residues. Trimming pared 6 bases from V and 5 bases from J, leaving 11 bases between. CDR1 is MNHNY, CDR2 SVGAGI, per germline (reference sequence). The chain's CDR3 is CASSPGAHEQYF. The CDR3 DNA is TGTGCCAGCAGCCCGGGAGCCCACGAGCAGTACTTC.